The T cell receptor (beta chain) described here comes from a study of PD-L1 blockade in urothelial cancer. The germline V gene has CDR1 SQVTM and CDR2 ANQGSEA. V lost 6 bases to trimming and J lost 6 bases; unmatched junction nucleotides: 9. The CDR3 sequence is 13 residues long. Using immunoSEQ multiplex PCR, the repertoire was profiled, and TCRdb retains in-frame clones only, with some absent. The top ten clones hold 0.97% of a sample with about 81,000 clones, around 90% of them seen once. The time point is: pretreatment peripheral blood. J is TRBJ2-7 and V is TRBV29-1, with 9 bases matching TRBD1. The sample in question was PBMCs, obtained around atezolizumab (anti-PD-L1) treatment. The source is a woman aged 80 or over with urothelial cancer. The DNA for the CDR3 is TGCAGCGTAGGCGGGACAGGGCAGGGCGAGCAGTACTTC. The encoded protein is CSVGGTGQGEQYF.